A single T cell receptor beta chain is shown here with its context. Antigen unknown. This record belongs to a study of identical twins. The CDR3 contains 15 residues. Germline V gives CDR1 SGHTA, CDR2 FQGNSA. V dropped 1 base and J dropped 3 bases, with 12 bases sitting between them. Overall study results and limits: Invariant T cells like MAIT and iNKT could partly confound the zero-insertion analyses. Among beta out-of-frame sequences, excess sharing between twins appeared weaker. Out-of-frame TCR alpha sharing observed in monozygotic twins exceeded model estimates.

TCRdb re-called the 5' RACE reads through MiXCR, storing one row per CDR3 protein. The sample has 1.5 million to 2 million distinct CDR3 sequences, under 35% seen once. Sequenced input: cord blood. The rearrangement joins TRBV7-2 to TRBJ1-2; the D is unclear. This clonotype was sampled from a newborn girl in good health. CDR3 nucleotides: TGTGCCAGCAGCTTAGGAGCACCTGATTACTATGGCTACACCTTC. Translating it yields CASSLGAPDYYGYTF.